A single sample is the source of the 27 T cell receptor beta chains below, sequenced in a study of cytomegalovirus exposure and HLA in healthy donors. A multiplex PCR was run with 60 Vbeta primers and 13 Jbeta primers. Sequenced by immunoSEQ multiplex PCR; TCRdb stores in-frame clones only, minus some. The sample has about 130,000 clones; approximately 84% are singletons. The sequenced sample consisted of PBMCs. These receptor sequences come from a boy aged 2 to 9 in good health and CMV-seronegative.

CDR3 sequence: CASRRQVEAFF. As DNA, the CDR3 is TGTGCCAGCAGACGACAGGTTGAAGCTTTCTTT. V is TRBV7-9 and J is TRBJ1-1; D possibly corresponds to TRBD1 (6 bases). V dropped 6 bases and J dropped 7 bases, with 9 bases sitting between them. The CDR3 loop spans 11 amino acids. Germline CDR1 reads SEHNR; CDR2 reads FQNEAQ (reference sequence).

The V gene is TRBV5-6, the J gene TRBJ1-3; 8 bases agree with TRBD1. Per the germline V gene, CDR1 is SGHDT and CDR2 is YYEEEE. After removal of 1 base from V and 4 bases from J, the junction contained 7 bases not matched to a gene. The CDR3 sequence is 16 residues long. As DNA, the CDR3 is TGTGCCAGCAGCTTGATGACAGGGGATAGGGGAAACACCATATATTTT. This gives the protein CASSLMTGDRGNTIYF.

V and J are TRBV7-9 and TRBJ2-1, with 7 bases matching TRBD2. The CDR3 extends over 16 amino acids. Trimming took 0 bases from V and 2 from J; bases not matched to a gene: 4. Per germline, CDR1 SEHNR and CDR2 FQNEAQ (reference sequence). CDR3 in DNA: TGTGCCAGCAGCTTAGCGGGGGGACTAACCTACAATGAGCAGTTCTTC. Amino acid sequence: CASSLAGGLTYNEQFF.

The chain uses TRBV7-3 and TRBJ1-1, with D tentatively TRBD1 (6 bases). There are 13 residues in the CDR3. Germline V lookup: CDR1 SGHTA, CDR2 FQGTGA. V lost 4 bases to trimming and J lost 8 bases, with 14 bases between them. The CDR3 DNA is TGTGCCAGCAGCTCCTTTGGGGGGGCAGAAGCTTTCTTT. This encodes CASSSFGGAEAFF.

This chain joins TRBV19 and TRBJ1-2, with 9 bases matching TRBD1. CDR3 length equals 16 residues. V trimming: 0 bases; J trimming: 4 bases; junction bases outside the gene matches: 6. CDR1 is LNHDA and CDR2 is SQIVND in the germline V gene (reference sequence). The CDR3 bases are TGTGCCAGTAGTATAGATGGGACAGGGACCCTCTATGGCTACACCTTC. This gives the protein CASSIDGTGTLYGYTF.

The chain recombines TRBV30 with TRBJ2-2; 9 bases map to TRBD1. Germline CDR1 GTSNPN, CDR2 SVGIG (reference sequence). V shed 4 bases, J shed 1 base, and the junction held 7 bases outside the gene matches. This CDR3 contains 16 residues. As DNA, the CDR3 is TGTGCCTGGAATAACCCGGGACAGGGGAACACCGGGGAGCTGTTTTTT. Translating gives CAWNNPGQGNTGELFF.

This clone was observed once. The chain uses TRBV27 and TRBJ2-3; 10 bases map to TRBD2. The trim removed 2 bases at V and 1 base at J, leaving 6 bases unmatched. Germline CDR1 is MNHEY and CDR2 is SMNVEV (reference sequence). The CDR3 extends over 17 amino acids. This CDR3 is CASSLISGGLGTDTQYF. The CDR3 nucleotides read TGTGCCAGCAGTTTAATTAGCGGGGGGCTGGGCACAGATACGCAGTATTTT.

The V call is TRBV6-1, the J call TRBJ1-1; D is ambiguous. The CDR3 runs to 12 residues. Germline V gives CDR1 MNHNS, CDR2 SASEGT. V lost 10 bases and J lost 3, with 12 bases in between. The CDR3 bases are TGTGCCACCTACCGAATGGACACTGAAGCTTTCTTT. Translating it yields CATYRMDTEAFF.

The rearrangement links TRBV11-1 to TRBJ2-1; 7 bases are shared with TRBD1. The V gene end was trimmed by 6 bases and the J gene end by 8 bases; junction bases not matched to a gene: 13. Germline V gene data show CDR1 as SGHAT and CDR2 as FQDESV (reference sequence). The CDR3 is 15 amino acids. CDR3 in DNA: TGTGCCAGCAGATCAAGACAGGGAGTGAGGTATGAGCAGTTCTTC. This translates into CASRSRQGVRYEQFF.

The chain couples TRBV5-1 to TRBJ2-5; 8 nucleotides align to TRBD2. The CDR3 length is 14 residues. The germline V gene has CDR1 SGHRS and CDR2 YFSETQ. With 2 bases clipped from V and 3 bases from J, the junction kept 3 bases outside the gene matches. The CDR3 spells CASSLPGGEETQYF. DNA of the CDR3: TGCGCCAGCAGCTTACCGGGGGGGGAAGAGACCCAGTACTTC.

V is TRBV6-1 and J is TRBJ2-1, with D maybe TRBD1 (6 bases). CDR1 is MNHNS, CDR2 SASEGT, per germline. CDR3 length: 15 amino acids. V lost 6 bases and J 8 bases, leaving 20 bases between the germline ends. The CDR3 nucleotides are TGTGCCAGCAGAGCTATACTTCAACAGGGCGATGAGCAGTTCTTC. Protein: CASRAILQQGDEQFF.

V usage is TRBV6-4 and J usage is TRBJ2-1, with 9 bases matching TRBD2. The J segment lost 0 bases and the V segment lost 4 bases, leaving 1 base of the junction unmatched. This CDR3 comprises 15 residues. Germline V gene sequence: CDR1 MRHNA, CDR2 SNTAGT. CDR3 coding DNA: TGTGCCAGCAGTGCTAGCGGGGTCTCCTACAATGAGCAGTTCTTC. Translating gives CASSASGVSYNEQFF.

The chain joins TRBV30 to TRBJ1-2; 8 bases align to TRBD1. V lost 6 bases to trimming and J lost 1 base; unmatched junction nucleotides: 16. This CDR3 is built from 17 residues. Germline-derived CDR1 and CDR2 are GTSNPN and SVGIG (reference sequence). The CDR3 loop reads CACRPGTGLFHNYGYTF. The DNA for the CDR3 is TGTGCCTGCCGCCCGGGGACAGGCCTATTTCATAACTATGGCTACACCTTC.

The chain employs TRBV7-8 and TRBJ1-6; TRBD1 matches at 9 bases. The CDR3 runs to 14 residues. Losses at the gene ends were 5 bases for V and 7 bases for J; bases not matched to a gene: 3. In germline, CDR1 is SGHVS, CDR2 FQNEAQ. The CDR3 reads CASSQDRGNSPLHF. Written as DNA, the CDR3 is TGTGCCAGCAGCCAGGACAGGGGAAATTCACCCCTCCACTTT.

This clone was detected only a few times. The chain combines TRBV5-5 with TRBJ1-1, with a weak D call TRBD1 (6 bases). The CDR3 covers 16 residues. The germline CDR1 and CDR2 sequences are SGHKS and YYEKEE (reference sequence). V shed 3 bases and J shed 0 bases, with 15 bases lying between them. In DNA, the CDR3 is TGTGCCAGCAGCTCTCAGTTTACAGGGCTGAACACTGAAGCTTTCTTT. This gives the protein CASSSQFTGLNTEAFF.

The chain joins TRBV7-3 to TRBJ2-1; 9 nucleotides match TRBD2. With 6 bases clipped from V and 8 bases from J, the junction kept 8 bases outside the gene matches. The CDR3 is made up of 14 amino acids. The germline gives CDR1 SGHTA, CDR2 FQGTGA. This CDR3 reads CASSAIAGADEQFF. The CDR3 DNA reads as TGTGCCAGCAGTGCTATAGCGGGAGCGGATGAGCAGTTCTTC.

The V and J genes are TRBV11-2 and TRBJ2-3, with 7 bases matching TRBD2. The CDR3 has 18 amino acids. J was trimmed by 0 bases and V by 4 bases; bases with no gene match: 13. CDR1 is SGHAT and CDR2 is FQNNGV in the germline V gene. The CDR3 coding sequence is TGTGCCAGCAGCTCCTGGACGGCTAGCGGCAAAAGCACAGATACGCAGTATTTT. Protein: CASSSWTASGKSTDTQYF.

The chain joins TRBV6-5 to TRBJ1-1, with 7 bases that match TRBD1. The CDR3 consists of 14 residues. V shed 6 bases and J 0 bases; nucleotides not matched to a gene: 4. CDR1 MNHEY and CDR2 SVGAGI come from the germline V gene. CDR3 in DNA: TGTGCCAGCAGCGAGGACAGGTTGAACACTGAAGCTTTCTTT. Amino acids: CASSEDRLNTEAFF.

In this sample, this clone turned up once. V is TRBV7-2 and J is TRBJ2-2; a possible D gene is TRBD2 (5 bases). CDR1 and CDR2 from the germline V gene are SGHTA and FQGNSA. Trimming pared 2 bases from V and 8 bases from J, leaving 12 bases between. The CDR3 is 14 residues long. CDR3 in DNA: TGTGCCAGCAGCTTAATCGCCCGGGAAGGGGAGCTGTTTTTT. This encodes CASSLIAREGELFF.

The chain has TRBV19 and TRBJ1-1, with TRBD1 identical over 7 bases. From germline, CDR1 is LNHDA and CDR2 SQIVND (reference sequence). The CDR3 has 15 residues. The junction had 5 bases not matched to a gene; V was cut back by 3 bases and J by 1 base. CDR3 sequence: CASSIFWDRNTEAFF. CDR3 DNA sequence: TGTGCCAGTAGTATTTTTTGGGACAGGAACACTGAAGCTTTCTTT.

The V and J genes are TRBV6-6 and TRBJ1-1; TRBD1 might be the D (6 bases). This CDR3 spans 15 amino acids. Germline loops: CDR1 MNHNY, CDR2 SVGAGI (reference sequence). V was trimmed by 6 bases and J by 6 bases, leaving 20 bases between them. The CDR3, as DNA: TGTGCCAGCAGCCACAGGATTGGGGGGGCAGCTGAAGCTTTCTTT. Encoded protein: CASSHRIGGAAEAFF.

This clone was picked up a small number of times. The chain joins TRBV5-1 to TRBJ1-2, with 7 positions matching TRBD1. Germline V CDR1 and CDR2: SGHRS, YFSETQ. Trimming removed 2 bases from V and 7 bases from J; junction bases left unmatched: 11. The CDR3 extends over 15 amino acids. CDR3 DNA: TGCGCCAGCAGCTTAGAGGGGGGCAGGGGGACTGGCTACACCTTC. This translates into CASSLEGGRGTGYTF.

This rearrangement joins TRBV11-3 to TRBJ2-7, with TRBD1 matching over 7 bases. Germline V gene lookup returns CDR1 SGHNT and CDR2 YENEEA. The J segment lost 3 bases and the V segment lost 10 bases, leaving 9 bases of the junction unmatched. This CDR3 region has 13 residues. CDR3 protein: CAMSTGDHYEQYF. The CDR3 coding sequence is TGTGCCATGAGTACAGGGGATCACTACGAGCAGTACTTC.

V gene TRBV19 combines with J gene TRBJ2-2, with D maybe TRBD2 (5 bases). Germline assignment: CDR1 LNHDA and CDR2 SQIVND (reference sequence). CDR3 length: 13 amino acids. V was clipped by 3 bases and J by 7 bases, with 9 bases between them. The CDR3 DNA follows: TGTGCCAGTAGTATTGAGGCGGGCGGGGAGCTGTTTTTT. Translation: CASSIEAGGELFF.

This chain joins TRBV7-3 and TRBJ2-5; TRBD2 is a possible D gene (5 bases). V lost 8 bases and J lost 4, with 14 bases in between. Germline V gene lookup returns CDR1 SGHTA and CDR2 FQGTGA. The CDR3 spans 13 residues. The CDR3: CASSPGKGETQYF. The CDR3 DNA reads TGTGCCAGCTCCCCGGGAAAGGGAGAGACCCAGTACTTC.

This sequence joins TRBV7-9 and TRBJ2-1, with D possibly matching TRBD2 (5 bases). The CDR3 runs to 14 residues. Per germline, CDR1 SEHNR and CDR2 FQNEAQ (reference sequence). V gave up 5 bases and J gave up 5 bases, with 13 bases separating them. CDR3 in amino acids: CASSPDQEDNEQFF. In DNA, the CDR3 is TGTGCCAGCAGCCCTGATCAGGAGGACAATGAGCAGTTCTTC.

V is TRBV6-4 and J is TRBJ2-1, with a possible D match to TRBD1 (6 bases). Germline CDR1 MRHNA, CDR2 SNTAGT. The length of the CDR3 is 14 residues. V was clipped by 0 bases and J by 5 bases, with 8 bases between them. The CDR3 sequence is CASSDSTGHNEQFF. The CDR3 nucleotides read TGTGCCAGCAGTGACTCGACAGGCCACAATGAGCAGTTCTTC.